This TCR beta chain was captured in a study of T cell responses to AZD1222 COVID-19 vaccine. Clones were sequenced by immunoSEQ multiplex PCR, and TCRdb holds only the in-frame ones, with some missing. This table holds roughly 180,000 clones, less than 95% found once. About this clone: Its specificity is unknown.

The J segment lost 6 bases and the V segment lost 5 bases, leaving 8 bases of the junction unmatched. CDR3 length equals 15 residues. The germline V gene encodes CDR1 SNHLY and CDR2 FYNNEI. Study conclusions and caveats: Donors skewed white British and female; clonal diversity was possibly underestimated.

This receptor was taken from an adult in good health. Sample: peripheral blood, taken on day 0 of AZD1222 vaccination. This chain uses TRBV2 with TRBJ1-5, with 9 bases identical to TRBD1. The CDR3 region has the DNA TGTGCCAGCAGTCGGACAGGGGAGGAATCTCAGCCCCAGCATTTT. It encodes CASSRTGEESQPQHF.